This T cell receptor beta chain was found in a study of cytomegalovirus exposure and HLA in healthy donors. This PCR relied on a set of 60 Vbeta primers and 13 Jbeta primers. Only in-frame clones appear in the TCRdb table, and some are missing; sequencing was by immunoSEQ multiplex PCR. The sample shows some 140,000 clones, around 84% of them seen only once. CDR1 is MDHEN, CDR2 SYDVKM, per germline. Trimming removed 6 bases from V and 5 bases from J, with 16 bases in between. CDR3 size: 15 residues. The sequencing input was PBMCs. V usage is TRBV28 and J usage is TRBJ2-2; D may be TRBD2 (6 bases). This clonotype was obtained from a middle-aged woman in good health and CMV-seropositive. The CDR3 is CASSLGTGGTGELFF. CDR3 DNA: TGTGCCAGCAGCCTCGGGACTGGGGGGACCGGGGAGCTGTTTTTT.